This note documents a single T cell receptor beta chain sequence. CDR3 length equals 13 residues. Trimming stripped 6 bases from V and 6 bases from J, with 12 bases between. The V gene's germline CDR1 is LNHDA and CDR2 SQIVND (reference sequence). One entry per CDR3 protein, called by TCRdb with MiXCR from the PCR reads. The data hold approximately 500,000 distinct CDR3 sequences, with roughly a fifth observed a single time. The data originate from a study of molecular identifiers for immune sequencing clone quantification. The source material was naive CD8+ T cells from blood, with Jurkat cell RNA spiked in. Noted subset: FACS-sorted CD8+CD4-CCR7+CD45RA+ naive T cells. The TCR was taken from a human donor in good health. Some libraries in this study had Jurkat cell RNA spiked in. The chain combines TRBV19 with TRBJ2-1; D is ambiguous. The CDR3 is CASRLTLGNEQFF. The CDR3 DNA reads TGTGCCAGTAGGTTAACTCTGGGCAATGAGCAGTTCTTC.